This T cell receptor (beta chain) was retrieved from a study of T cells in Graves' hyperthyroidism and ophthalmopathy. TCR beta CDR3 sequences were amplified from RNA transcripts. RT-PCR in the first round (using the HTBI primer set) targeted the TCR CDR3. MiXCR, applied by TCRdb to the multiplex PCR reads, yields one record per CDR3 protein. This sample has hundreds of thousands of distinct CDR3 sequences, with around 39% found just once. V lost 2 bases and J 4 bases, leaving 5 bases between the germline ends. CDR1 SGHTA and CDR2 FQGNSA come from the germline V gene. There are 13 residues in the CDR3. This clonotype was observed a handful of times.

V is TRBV7-2 and J is TRBJ2-2; no reliable D call. This sequence was found in a young man with Graves' hyperthyroidism. Sequencing used blood. In nucleotides, the CDR3 is TGTGCCAGCAGCTTAACCCGCACCGGGGAGCTGTTTTTT. Encoded protein: CASSLTRTGELFF.